This T cell receptor (beta chain) was identified in a study of T cell responses to AZD1222 COVID-19 vaccine. Study-level findings and limits: Baseline serology detected seropositivity in only 6 or 7 AZD1222 recipients. Possibly, clonal diversity was underestimated; donors were largely white British and included more females. Spike-specific TCR breadth and depth were elevated following two AZD1222 doses.

On this clone: What it binds is unknown.

The table came from immunoSEQ multiplex PCR; TCRdb's copy has only in-frame clones and leaves some out. The sample lists some 120,000 clones, roughly nine tenths occurring once. The CDR3 runs to 14 residues. CDR1 is KGHDR and CDR2 is SFDVKD in the germline V gene. The V gene lost 0 bases and the J gene lost 2 bases, with 6 bases spanning the gap. The chain joins TRBV24-1 to TRBJ2-5; unclear D gene. The source is an adult who received the AZD1222 COVID-19 vaccine. The input for sequencing was peripheral blood, taken 28 days after the second AZD1222 dose. CDR3 sequence: CATSDLGFQETQYF. The CDR3 DNA is TGTGCCACCAGTGATTTGGGCTTTCAAGAGACCCAGTACTTC.